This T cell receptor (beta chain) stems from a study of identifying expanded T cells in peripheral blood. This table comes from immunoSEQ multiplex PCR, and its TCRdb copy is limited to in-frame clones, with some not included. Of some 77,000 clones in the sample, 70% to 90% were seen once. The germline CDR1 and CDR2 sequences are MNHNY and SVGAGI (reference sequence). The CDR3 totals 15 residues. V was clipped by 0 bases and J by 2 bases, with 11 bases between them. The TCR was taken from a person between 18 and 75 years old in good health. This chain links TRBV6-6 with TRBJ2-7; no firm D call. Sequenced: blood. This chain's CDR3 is CASSYSSRRTYEQYF. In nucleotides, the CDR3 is TGTGCCAGCAGTTACTCGTCCAGGCGCACCTACGAGCAGTACTTC.